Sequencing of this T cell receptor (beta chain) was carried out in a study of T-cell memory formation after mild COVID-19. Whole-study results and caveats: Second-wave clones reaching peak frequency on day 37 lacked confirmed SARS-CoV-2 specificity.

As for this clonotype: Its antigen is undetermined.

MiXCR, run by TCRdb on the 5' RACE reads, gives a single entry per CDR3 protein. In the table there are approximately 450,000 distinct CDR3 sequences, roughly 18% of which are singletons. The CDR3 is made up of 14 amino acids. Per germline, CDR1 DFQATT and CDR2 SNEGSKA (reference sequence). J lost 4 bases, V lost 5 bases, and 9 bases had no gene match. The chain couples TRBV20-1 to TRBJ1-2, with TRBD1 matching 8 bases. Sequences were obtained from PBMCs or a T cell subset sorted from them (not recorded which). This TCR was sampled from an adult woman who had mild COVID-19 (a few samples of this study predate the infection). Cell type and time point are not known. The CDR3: CSAFGQGASYGYTF. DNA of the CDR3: TGCAGTGCTTTCGGACAGGGTGCCTCCTATGGCTACACCTTC.